Given below is one T cell receptor (beta chain) in context. The record originates from a study of control samples from healthy donors and cancer patients. TCRdb keeps only in-frame clones here, not all; method: immunoSEQ multiplex PCR. The data hold roughly 120,000 clones, with 80% to 90% observed a single time. The germline V gene has CDR1 SEHNR and CDR2 FQNEAQ (reference sequence). Between the trimmed V and J ends, which lost 8 bases and 4 bases, there was a span of 14 bases. The CDR3 length is 14 residues. Sequencing was performed on PBMCs. The clonotype comes from a woman aged 45-59 years with colorectal cancer. V and J are TRBV7-9 and TRBJ2-2; D might be TRBD2 (6 bases). CDR3 residues: CASGGFSGTGELFF. The CDR3 DNA is TGTGCCAGCGGAGGATTTAGCGGCACCGGGGAGCTGTTTTTT.